Listed below are T cell receptor beta chains from one sample, sequenced in a study of shared clonotypes between healthy human individuals. The method was immunoSEQ multiplex PCR; TCRdb's version includes in-frame clones alone and lacks a portion of them. The sample lists about 2,100,000 clones; roughly 91% were seen once. The sequencing sample was made of naive CD8+ T cells from PBMCs. The receptor source for this set is a man aged 18-30 years in good health. Some clones in this sample may be carry-over from other donors' samples. The CDR3 runs from the conserved cysteine through the conserved F or W. D genes are given only for firm matches. The listing skips clone size in some rows; elsewhere it reads once, few, many or a size class.

-	TRBV6-5	TRBJ2-7	12	-	TGTGCCAGCAGTCCGGACCGTTACGAGCAGTACTTC	CASSPDRYEQYF
-	TRBV28	TRBJ1-2	13	TRBD1	TGTGCCAGCAGTAGGGGGACAGGCTATGGCTACACCTTC	CASSRGTGYGYTF
-	TRBV4-3	TRBJ2-5	15	-	TGCGCCAGCAGCCAAGGAGGGAGAACCGTGGAGACCCAGTACTTC	CASSQGGRTVETQYF
-	TRBV28	TRBJ2-7	15	-	TGTGCCAGCAGCCGGTCAGGAACCTGGACCTACGAGCAGTACTTC	CASSRSGTWTYEQYF
-	TRBV6-5	TRBJ2-6	13	-	TGTGCCAGCAGTCCCCTCGGGACCAACGTCCTGACTTTC	CASSPLGTNVLTF
-	TRBV4-1	TRBJ2-3	16	-	TGCGCCAGCAGCCAAGGGTTCTCCCTTCTCACAGATACGCAGTATTTT	CASSQGFSLLTDTQYF
-	TRBV30	TRBJ1-1	12	-	TGTGCCTGGACTCTAGGGAACACTGAAGCTTTCTTT	CAWTLGNTEAFF
-	TRBV7-2	TRBJ2-7	17	TRBD2	TGTGCCAGCAGCTTATTTGGCGAGGGACTAGCGGTAACCGAGCAGTACTTC	CASSLFGEGLAVTEQYF
-	TRBV30	TRBJ1-2	15	-	TGTGCCTGGATCGGGCCCCTACGGGGCGGCTATGGCTACACCTTC	CAWIGPLRGGYGYTF
-	TRBV28	TRBJ2-7	16	-	TGTGCCAGCAGAACGGACTACGGTACTAGTGACGACGAGCAGTACTTC	CASRTDYGTSDDEQYF
-	TRBV6-1	TRBJ2-7	14	-	TGTGCCAGCAGTGTACGGGGTTATCCCTACGAGCAGTACTTC	CASSVRGYPYEQYF
-	TRBV5-1	TRBJ1-1	12	TRBD1	TGCGCCAGCAGCTTCGAGACAGGGGAAGCTTTCTTT	CASSFETGEAFF
-	TRBV4-2	TRBJ2-3	14	-	TGTGCCAGCAGCCCAGATTGGGTGACAGATACGCAGTATTTT	CASSPDWVTDTQYF
-	TRBV5-1	TRBJ2-1	15	TRBD1	TGCGCCAGCAGCTCTCGGGACAGGGGCTACAATGAGCAGTTCTTC	CASSSRDRGYNEQFF
-	TRBV19	TRBJ1-2	13	-	TGTGCCAGTAGTCCGTGGACTAACTATGGCTACACCTTC	CASSPWTNYGYTF
-	TRBV29-1	TRBJ2-7	14	TRBD2	TGCAGCGTTGGAGGACTAGCGGGCTCCTACGAGCAGTACTTC	CSVGGLAGSYEQYF
-	TRBV14	TRBJ2-3	15	-	TGTGCCAGCAGCCGAACAGGGCGGGGCACAGATACGCAGTATTTT	CASSRTGRGTDTQYF
-	TRBV28	TRBJ2-3	15	TRBD1	TGTGCCAGCAGCCACGGACAGGGTATGGCAGATACGCAGTATTTT	CASSHGQGMADTQYF
-	TRBV7-3	TRBJ2-1	16	TRBD2	TGTGCCAGCAGCTTAAAAGGGACTAGCGGGAGGAATGAGCAGTTCTTC	CASSLKGTSGRNEQFF
-	TRBV19	TRBJ2-7	13	-	TGTGCCAGTAGTATCAGCAGGGTGTACGAGCAGTACTTC	CASSISRVYEQYF
-	TRBV7-9	TRBJ2-7	14	-	TGTGCCAGCAGCCCGCCAAAGGGGCCCTACGAGCAGTACTTC	CASSPPKGPYEQYF
-	TRBV10-3	TRBJ1-5	15	-	TGTGCCACAAGAACGACAGATCTTAGCAATCAGCCCCAGCATTTT	CATRTTDLSNQPQHF
-	TRBV2	TRBJ2-7	13	-	TGTGCCAGCAGTGAGGGGAATTTGTACGAGCAGTACTTC	CASSEGNLYEQYF
-	TRBV5-1	TRBJ2-7	16	TRBD1	TGCGCCAGCAGCTCTGGGACAGGGATGAGCTCCTACGAGCAGTACTTC	CASSSGTGMSSYEQYF
-	TRBV28	TRBJ1-5	17	TRBD1	TGTGCCAGCAGTTTGGGGACAGGGAGTTATAGCAATCAGCCCCAGCATTTT	CASSLGTGSYSNQPQHF
-	TRBV19	TRBJ2-7	15	TRBD2	TGTGCCAGTAGTTCCCGGGGTAGCGGGAGTGATGAGCAGTACTTC	CASSSRGSGSDEQYF
-	TRBV11-2	TRBJ2-7	14	-	TGTGCCAGCAGCTTTATTGGGAGCTCCTACGAGCAGTACTTC	CASSFIGSSYEQYF
-	TRBV7-2	TRBJ2-2	19	-	TGTGCCAGCAGCTTAGAGGGCATCGGGACGCTTATGGGCACCGGGGAGCTGTTTTTT	CASSLEGIGTLMGTGELFF
once	TRBV13	TRBJ1-4	14	-	TGTGCCAGCAGCTTTACCTCCAGGCAGGAAAAACTGTTTTTT	CASSFTSRQEKLFF
-	TRBV14	TRBJ1-2	14	-	TGTGCCAGCAGCCCAAACCAGGTGGGGTATGGCTACACCTTC	CASSPNQVGYGYTF
-	TRBV6-5	TRBJ1-2	15	TRBD1	TGTGCCAGCACCCCCGGGACAGGGAAGACCTATGGCTACACCTTC	CASTPGTGKTYGYTF
-	TRBV6-5	TRBJ2-7	16	TRBD2	TGTGCCAGCAGTTACGGACTAGCGGGAGTGGGCTACGAGCAGTACTTC	CASSYGLAGVGYEQYF
-	TRBV7-3	TRBJ2-2	18	-	TGTGCCAGCAGCCCGGGCCCCTGGGAGGGGGCGAACACCGGGGAGCTGTTTTTT	CASSPGPWEGANTGELFF
-	TRBV9	TRBJ2-7	15	-	TGTGCCAGCAGCCCGGCGGCCGCTAGCTCCTACGAGCAGTACTTC	CASSPAAASSYEQYF
-	TRBV11-2	TRBJ2-7	12	-	TGTGCCAGCAGCTCCCGAGATCGGGGTTTGTACTTC	CASSSRDRGLYF
once	TRBV5-5	TRBJ2-3	13	-	TGTGCCAGCAGAGACAGGGACTACGATACGCAGTATTTT	CASRDRDYDTQYF
-	TRBV10-3	TRBJ1-2	14	-	TGTGCCATCAGTGAGTCTGGGGGCGGGTATGGCTACACCTTC	CAISESGGGYGYTF
-	TRBV28	TRBJ1-2	11	-	TGTGCCAGCACCCTAAGGGGGGGCTACACCTTC	CASTLRGGYTF
-	TRBV5-6	TRBJ2-5	14	-	TGTGCCAGTAACCGATTCAGATACCAAGAGACCCAGTACTTC	CASNRFRYQETQYF
-	TRBV5-6	TRBJ1-6	14	-	TGTGCCAGCAGCTTTAATACCGAGCATTCACCCCTCCACTTT	CASSFNTEHSPLHF
few	TRBV2	TRBJ2-1	11	-	TGTGCCAGCAGTTCAGGGAGGGAGCAGTTCTTC	CASSSGREQFF
-	TRBV14	TRBJ2-7	14	TRBD1	TGTGCCAGCAGCCGGGACAGGGGGTTCTACGAGCAGTACTTC	CASSRDRGFYEQYF
-	TRBV19	TRBJ2-1	12	-	TGTGCCAGTAGCCACAGATACAATGAGCAGTTCTTC	CASSHRYNEQFF